A single sample gave rise to the 22 T cell receptor beta chains below, sequenced in a study of beta chain features in type 1 diabetes. Study-level findings and limits: TCRB CDR3s from Type 1 diabetes patients were moderately but significantly shorter in all four CD4+ subsets.

These receptors lack a known antigen. The study reverse transcribed the entire isolated RNA, so it sequenced expressed TCRB transcripts. Sequencing used immunoSEQ multiplex PCR; TCRdb keeps in-frame clones, though not all of them. The data contain about 27,000 clones, less than 60% of them seen just once; the ten biggest clones take up 1.4% to 1.5%. Sequencing was done on a sample of Tregs from blood. Receptors were obtained from a woman aged 18-29 years with type 1 diabetes.

The genes are TRBV18 and TRBJ2-2; D is perhaps TRBD2 (6 bases). Trimming took 3 bases from V and 4 from J, leaving 12 bases between them. Looked up from germline, CDR1 is KGHSH and CDR2 is LQKENI. CDR3 length equals 15 residues. DNA for the CDR3: TGTGCCAGCTCACCCGGGACTGTCGGCACCGGGGAGCTGTTTTTT. Its protein product is CASSPGTVGTGELFF. The whole variable domain, filled in from reference TRBV18 and TRBJ2-2, reads NAGVMQNPRHLVRRRGQEARLRCSPMKGHSHVYWYRQLPEEGLKFMVYLQKENIIDESGMPKERFSAEFPKEGPSILRIQQVVRGDSAAYFCASSPGTVGTGELFFGEGSRLTVL.

The chain couples TRBV27 to TRBJ2-2, with TRBD1 matching over 8 bases. Germline assignment: CDR1 MNHEY and CDR2 SMNVEV (reference sequence). The V gene end was trimmed by 8 bases and the J gene end by 3 bases; junction bases not matched to a gene: 2. The CDR3 extends over 13 amino acids. This CDR3 reads CASYRGDTGELFF. In nucleotides, the CDR3 is TGTGCCAGCTACAGGGGGGACACCGGGGAGCTGTTTTTT.

This rearrangement joins TRBV28 to TRBJ1-5; 10 bases are a match to TRBD1. This CDR3 contains 15 residues. V shed 2 bases and J 2 bases; nucleotides not matched to a gene: 0. The germline V gene has CDR1 MDHEN and CDR2 SYDVKM. The CDR3 region has the DNA TGTGCCAGCAGTTTAGGGACAGGGGGCAATCAGCCCCAGCATTTT. Protein sequence: CASSLGTGGNQPQHF.

The chain joins TRBV19 to TRBJ2-2; 9 positions match TRBD2. This CDR3 has 15 residues. Germline lookup yields CDR1 LNHDA and CDR2 SQIVND (reference sequence). V gave up 8 bases and J gave up 1 base; unmatched junction bases: 5. DNA for the CDR3: TGTGCCAGTCTTAGCGGGAGACTGAACACCGGGGAGCTGTTTTTT. Translation gives CASLSGRLNTGELFF.

The chain couples TRBV5-1 to TRBJ2-3, with TRBD1 matching over 11 bases. The V gene end was trimmed by 9 bases and the J gene end by 3 bases; junction bases not matched to a gene: 3. Germline V gene data show CDR1 as SGHRS and CDR2 as YFSETQ. The CDR3 contains 13 residues. CDR3 in amino acids: CATGTGGTDTQYF. The CDR3 nucleotides read TGCGCCACCGGGACAGGGGGGACAGATACGCAGTATTTT.

This clone was detected a few times. This sequence joins TRBV7-2 and TRBJ1-2; D call uncertain. The CDR3 length is 13 residues. Trimming cost V 1 base and J 8 bases, with 11 bases left between them. Germline V gives CDR1 SGHTA, CDR2 FQGNSA. In DNA form, the CDR3 reads TGTGCCAGCAGCTTAGAGAGATCGTGGGGCTACACCTTC. It translates to CASSLERSWGYTF. The variable domain in full, completed from reference TRBV7-2 and TRBJ1-2, reads GAGVSQSPSNKVTEKGKDVELRCDPISGHTALYWYRQSLGQGLEFLIYFQGNSAPDKSGLPSDRFSAERTGGSVSTLTIQRTQQEDSAVYLCASSLERSWGYTFGSGTRLTVV.

The rearrangement joins TRBV5-6 to TRBJ1-2, with 8 positions matching TRBD1. CDR1 is SGHDT and CDR2 is YYEEEE in the germline V gene. The J segment lost 7 bases and the V segment lost 1 base, leaving 15 bases of the junction unmatched. The CDR3 contains 17 residues. The CDR3 sequence is CASSLWARGRERGGYTF. Here the CDR3 DNA reads TGTGCCAGCAGCTTGTGGGCCAGGGGGCGCGAGAGGGGTGGCTACACCTTC.

V gene TRBV29-1 combines with J gene TRBJ1-4; 8 bases agree with TRBD1. The CDR3 runs 13 residues. The J segment lost 6 bases and the V segment lost 4 bases, leaving 4 bases of the junction unmatched. CDR1 and CDR2 from the germline V gene are SQVTM and ANQGSEA. In DNA, the CDR3 is TGCAGCGTTGGGACAGGGTGGGATGAAAAACTGTTTTTT. As protein: CSVGTGWDEKLFF.

This clone was observed a few times. The rearrangement joins TRBV29-1 to TRBJ2-3; 7 bases are a match to TRBD2. Losses at the gene ends were 3 bases for V and 0 bases for J; bases not matched to a gene: 15. Germline lookup yields CDR1 SQVTM and CDR2 ANQGSEA. CDR3 length: 18 residues. The CDR3 loop reads CSVDQTLTGGPSTDTQYF. CDR3 sequence (DNA): TGCAGCGTTGACCAAACCCTAACGGGAGGACCTAGCACAGATACGCAGTATTTT.

V is TRBV10-3 and J is TRBJ1-4, with unresolved D. The length of the CDR3 is 15 residues. CDR1 ENHRY and CDR2 SYGVKD come from the germline V gene. V lost 0 bases and J lost 2, with 7 bases in between. CDR3 in amino acids: CAISESRHTNEKLFF. In DNA form, the CDR3 reads TGTGCCATCAGTGAGTCCCGACATACTAATGAAAAACTGTTTTTT.

The genes are TRBV9 and TRBJ2-2, with unresolved D. Germline V gene data show CDR1 as SGDLS and CDR2 as YYNGEE. The CDR3 is 12 amino acids. Trimming took 5 bases from V and 8 from J, leaving 10 bases between them. Here the CDR3 DNA reads TGTGCCAGCAGTCCCCCCCCGGGGGAGCTGTTTTTT. Its protein product is CASSPPPGELFF. The full variable domain, rest sourced from reference TRBV9 and TRBJ2-2, is DSGVTQTPKHLITATGQRVTLRCSPRSGDLSVYWYQQSLDQGLQFLIQYYNGEERAKGNILERFSAQQFPDLHSELNLSSLELGDSALYFCASSPPPGELFFGEGSRLTVL.

The gene calls are TRBV10-1 and TRBJ1-1; a weak D match, TRBD1 (5 bases). Trimming shortened V by 6 bases and J by 8 bases, and 16 bases separated the two germline ends. CDR1 and CDR2 (germline): WNHNN, SYGVQD (reference sequence). The CDR3 is 13 amino acids. For the CDR3, the DNA is TGCGCCAGCAGAGAAAACCTCCGGGGGGAAGCTTTCTTT. This encodes CASRENLRGEAFF.

Remarks on this clone: The sample contains more than one DNA sequence encoding this CDR3. The rearrangement joins TRBV19 to TRBJ1-1; 9 positions match TRBD1. The CDR3 spans 14 residues. The J segment lost 4 bases and the V segment lost 6 bases, leaving 6 bases of the junction unmatched. CDR1 and CDR2 from the germline V gene are LNHDA and SQIVND (reference sequence). The CDR3 DNA reads as TGTGCCAGTAGCCCCGGACAGGGGAGCACTGAAGCTTTCTTT. It translates to CASSPGQGSTEAFF.

The genes are TRBV7-9 and TRBJ1-5, with TRBD1 identical over 9 bases. J was trimmed by 5 bases and V by 5 bases; bases with no gene match: 10. Per the germline V gene, CDR1 is SEHNR and CDR2 is FQNEAQ (reference sequence). There are 16 residues in the CDR3. CDR3 in DNA: TGTGCCAGCAGCCGGTTACAGGGGGCGCGGCATCAGCCCCAGCATTTT. As protein: CASSRLQGARHQPQHF.

This chain uses TRBV25-1 with TRBJ2-1; D possibly corresponds to TRBD2 (6 bases). The germline V gene encodes CDR1 MGHDK and CDR2 SYGVNS. V was cut by 1 base and J by 6 bases, with 7 bases left in between. The CDR3 length is 13 residues. The CDR3 region is CASSELEGNEQFF. The CDR3 coding sequence is TGTGCCAGCAGTGAATTGGAGGGCAATGAGCAGTTCTTC. Filled out from reference TRBV25-1 and TRBJ2-1, the complete variable domain reads EADIYQTPRYLVIGTGKKITLECSQTMGHDKMYWYQQDPGMELHLIHYSYGVNSTEKGDLSSESTVSRIRTEHFPLTLESARPSHTSQYLCASSELEGNEQFFGPGTRLTVL.

The chain joins TRBV28 to TRBJ1-6; TRBD1 matches 7 bases. Germline V gene lookup returns CDR1 MDHEN and CDR2 SYDVKM. CDR3 length: 15 amino acids. After removal of 5 bases from V and 8 bases from J, the junction contained 9 bases not matched to a gene. DNA for the CDR3: TGTGCCAGCAGTACCGTCGACAGGGACGATTCACCCCTCCACTTT. Protein sequence: CASSTVDRDDSPLHF.

This sequence joins TRBV5-5 and TRBJ1-2, with D unclear. Germline CDR1 and CDR2: SGHKS and YYEKEE (reference sequence). The CDR3 runs 12 residues. Deletions cut 2 bases from V and 8 bases from J, with 10 bases between. The CDR3 DNA follows: TGTGCCAGCAGCTTCGGTCGTGTGGGCTACACCTTC. It codes for CASSFGRVGYTF.

The chain is built from TRBV29-1 and TRBJ1-1; TRBD1 aligns across 8 bases. CDR1 and CDR2 (germline): SQVTM, ANQGSEA. The trim removed 5 bases at V and 0 bases at J, leaving 5 bases unmatched. The CDR3 has 14 residues. The CDR3 DNA reads TGCAGCGTTTCAGACAGGGGCCTGAACACTGAAGCTTTCTTT. It is translated as CSVSDRGLNTEAFF.

The rearrangement joins TRBV9 to TRBJ2-1, with 8 nucleotides matching TRBD2. CDR1 and CDR2 (germline): SGDLS, YYNGEE. This CDR3 has 18 residues. The junction had 18 bases not matched to a gene; V was cut back by 3 bases and J by 7 bases. CDR3 protein: CASSAQGDYSGRSNEQFF. DNA for the CDR3: TGTGCCAGCAGCGCACAAGGTGACTACAGCGGGAGAAGTAATGAGCAGTTCTTC.

The chain couples TRBV5-6 to TRBJ2-3, with 10 bases fitting TRBD1. Germline CDR1 reads SGHDT; CDR2 reads YYEEEE. This CDR3 comprises 15 residues. V was clipped by 4 bases and J by 4 bases; unmatched bases: 6. DNA for the CDR3: TGTGCCAGCAGCCCCGGGACAGGGGTGGCAGATACGCAGTATTTT. Protein sequence: CASSPGTGVADTQYF.

J is TRBJ1-1 and V is TRBV6-6; 7 bases fit TRBD1. The CDR3 contains 11 residues. Germline assignment: CDR1 MNHNY and CDR2 SVGAGI (reference sequence). With V trimmed by 6 bases and J by 11 bases, 6 bases remained unmatched. The CDR3 DNA reads TGTGCCAGCAGGACCGGGACAGAGGCTTTCTTT. Protein product: CASRTGTEAFF.

This clone was counted only a few times. The sample holds other DNA sequences that translate to the same CDR3. This chain joins TRBV10-3 and TRBJ1-1; no clear D gene. The CDR3 is 12 amino acids. Per the germline V gene, CDR1 is ENHRY and CDR2 is SYGVKD. V was clipped by 10 bases and J by 4 bases, with 13 bases between them. The CDR3 is CATVSGSTEAFF. The CDR3 DNA is TGTGCCACCGTATCTGGTAGCACTGAAGCTTTCTTT.